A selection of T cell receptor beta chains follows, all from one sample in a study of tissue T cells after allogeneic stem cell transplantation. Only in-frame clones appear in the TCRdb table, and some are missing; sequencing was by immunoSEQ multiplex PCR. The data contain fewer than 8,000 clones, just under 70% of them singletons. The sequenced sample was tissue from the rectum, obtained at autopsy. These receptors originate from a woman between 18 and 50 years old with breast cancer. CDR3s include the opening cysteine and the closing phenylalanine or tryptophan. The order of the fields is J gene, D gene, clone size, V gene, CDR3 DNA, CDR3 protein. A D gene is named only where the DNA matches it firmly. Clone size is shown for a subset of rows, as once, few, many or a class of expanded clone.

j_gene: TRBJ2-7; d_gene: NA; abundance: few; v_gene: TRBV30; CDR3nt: TGTGCCTGGATCGCCGGGGCTATGGGCGAGCAGTACTTC; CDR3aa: CAWIAGAMGEQYF
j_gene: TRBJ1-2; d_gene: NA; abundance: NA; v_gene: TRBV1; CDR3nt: TGCACCAGCAGCCGATCAACAGGGGCGGACGGCTACACCTTC; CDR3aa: CTSSRSTGADGYTF
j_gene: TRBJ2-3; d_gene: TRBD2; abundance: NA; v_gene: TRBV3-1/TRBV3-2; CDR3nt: TGTGCCAGCAGCCGTCCCCTAGCGGAGCTAGATACGCAGTATTTT; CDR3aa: CASSRPLAELDTQYF
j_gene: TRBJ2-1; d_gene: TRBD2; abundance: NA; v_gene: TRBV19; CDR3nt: TGTGCCAGTAGTGGGCCAAGACTAGCGGGAGGGCGTGAGTTCTTC; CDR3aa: CASSGPRLAGGREFF
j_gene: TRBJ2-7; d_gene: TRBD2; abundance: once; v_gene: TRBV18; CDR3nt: TGTGCCAGCTCCCCAAGCGGGGGGGCCTCCTACGAGCAGTACTTC; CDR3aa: CASSPSGGASYEQYF
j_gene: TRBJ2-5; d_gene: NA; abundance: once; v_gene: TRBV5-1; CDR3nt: TGCGCCAGCAGCTTGCAGGACCAGGGAGGAGAGACCCAGTACTTC; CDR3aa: CASSLQDQGGETQYF
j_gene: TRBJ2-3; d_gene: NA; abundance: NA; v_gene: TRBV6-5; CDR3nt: TGTGCCAGCATACTTAGCACAGATACGCAGTATTTT; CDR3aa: CASILSTDTQYF
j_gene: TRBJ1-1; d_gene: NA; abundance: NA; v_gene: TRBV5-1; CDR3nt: TGCGCCAGCAGCTTCGGAGATTCAGGCTTCACTGAAGCTTTCTTT; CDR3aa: CASSFGDSGFTEAFF
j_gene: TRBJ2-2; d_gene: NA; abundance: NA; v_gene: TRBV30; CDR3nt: TGTGCCTGGAGTATCGCGGGACCGAACACCGGGGAGCTGTTTTTT; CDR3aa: CAWSIAGPNTGELFF
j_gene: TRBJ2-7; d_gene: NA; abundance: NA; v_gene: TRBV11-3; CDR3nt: TGTGCCAGCAGCTTCGATCCTAGCTACGAGCAGTACTTC; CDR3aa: CASSFDPSYEQYF
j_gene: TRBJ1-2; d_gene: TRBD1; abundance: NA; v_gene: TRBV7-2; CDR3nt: TGTGCCAGCAGCGTAACGGGCATAGGGGGCGAAGGCGGATATGGCTACACCTTC; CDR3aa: CASSVTGIGGEGGYGYTF
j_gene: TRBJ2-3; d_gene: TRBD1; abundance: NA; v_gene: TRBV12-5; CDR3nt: TGTGCTAGCCAAGTGGACAGGGGGACAGATACGCAGTATTTT; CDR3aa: CASQVDRGTDTQYF
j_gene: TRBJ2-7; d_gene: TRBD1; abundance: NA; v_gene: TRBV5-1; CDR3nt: TGCGCCAGCAGCCACCGGGACAGTTCCTACGAGCAGTACTTC; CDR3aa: CASSHRDSSYEQYF
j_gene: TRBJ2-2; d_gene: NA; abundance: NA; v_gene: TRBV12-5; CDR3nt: TGTGCTAGTGGTTTTCTGGTGGGGACCGGGGAGCTGTTTTTT; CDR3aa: CASGFLVGTGELFF
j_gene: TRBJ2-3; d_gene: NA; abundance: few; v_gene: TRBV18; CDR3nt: TGTGCCAGCTCACCACGGTCAGGGGAAACAGATACGCAGTATTTT; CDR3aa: CASSPRSGETDTQYF
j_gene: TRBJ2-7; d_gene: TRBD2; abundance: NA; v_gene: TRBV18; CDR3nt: TGTGCCAGCTCACGGCTAGCGGGAGATGGCGAGCAGTACTTC; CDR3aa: CASSRLAGDGEQYF
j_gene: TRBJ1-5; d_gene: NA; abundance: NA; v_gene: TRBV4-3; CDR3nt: TGCGCCAGCAGCCAAGAGTGGGGGTCTGGGCCCCAGCATTTT; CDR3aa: CASSQEWGSGPQHF
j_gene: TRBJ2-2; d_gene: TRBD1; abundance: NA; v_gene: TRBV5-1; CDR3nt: TGCGCCAGCAGCTTGGTGGGACAGGGGCGCACCGGGGAGCTGTTTTTT; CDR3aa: CASSLVGQGRTGELFF
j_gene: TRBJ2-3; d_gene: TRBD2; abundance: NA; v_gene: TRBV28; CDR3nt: TGTGCCAGCAGACCAGCGGGGACAGATACGCAGTATTTT; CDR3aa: CASRPAGTDTQYF
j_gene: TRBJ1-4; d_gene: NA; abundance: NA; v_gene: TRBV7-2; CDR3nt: TGTGCCAGCAGCTTAGGAGGGAGAGGAGAAAAACTGTTTTTT; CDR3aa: CASSLGGRGEKLFF
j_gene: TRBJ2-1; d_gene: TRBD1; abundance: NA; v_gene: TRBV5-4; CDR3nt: TGTGCCAGCAGCCAAGGACAGGGGAGCTCCTACAATGAGCAGTTCTTC; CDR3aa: CASSQGQGSSYNEQFF
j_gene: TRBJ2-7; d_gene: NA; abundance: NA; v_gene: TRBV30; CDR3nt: TGTGCCTGGAGTGCCCCGGGACTGGCAGAGCAGTACTTC; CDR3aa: CAWSAPGLAEQYF
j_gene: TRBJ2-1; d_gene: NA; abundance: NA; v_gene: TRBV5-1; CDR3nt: TGCGCCAGCAGCGAAATTCTAGCCGATGAGCAGTTCTTC; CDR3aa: CASSEILADEQFF
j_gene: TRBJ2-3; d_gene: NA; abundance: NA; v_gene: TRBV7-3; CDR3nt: TGTGCCAGCAGGCTACCGCCCCGACCGACCTCGGGGACAGATACGCAGTATTTT; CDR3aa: CASRLPPRPTSGTDTQYF
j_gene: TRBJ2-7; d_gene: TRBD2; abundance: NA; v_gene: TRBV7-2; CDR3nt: TGTGCCAGCAGCGTCGGTGGTAGCGGGAGCGCGTACGAGCAGTACTTC; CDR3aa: CASSVGGSGSAYEQYF
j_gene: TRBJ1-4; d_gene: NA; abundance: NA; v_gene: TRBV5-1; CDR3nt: TGCGCCAGCAGCTTGGATGGGGAGATTGAAAAACTGTTTTTT; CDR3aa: CASSLDGEIEKLFF
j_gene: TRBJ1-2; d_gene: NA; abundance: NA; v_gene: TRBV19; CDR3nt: TGTGCCATTTCCGGGGAGAATGGCTACACCTTC; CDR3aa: CAISGENGYTF
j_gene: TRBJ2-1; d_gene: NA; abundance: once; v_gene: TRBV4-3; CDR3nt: TGCGCCAGCAGCCAAGAGGTCTACAATGAGCAGTTCTTC; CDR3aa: CASSQEVYNEQFF
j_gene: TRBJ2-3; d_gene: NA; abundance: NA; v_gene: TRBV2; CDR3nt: TGTGCCAGCAGTGAACGGAGCGGTGGCACAGATACGCAGTATTTT; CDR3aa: CASSERSGGTDTQYF
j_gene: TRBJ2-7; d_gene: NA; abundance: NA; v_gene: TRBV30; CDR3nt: TGTGCCTGGAGTGGGGACAACTACGAGCAGTACTTC; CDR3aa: CAWSGDNYEQYF
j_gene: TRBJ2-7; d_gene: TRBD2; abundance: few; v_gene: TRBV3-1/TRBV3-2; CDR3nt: TGTGCCAGCAGCCAAGTGGGCGGGAGCTCCTACGAGCAGTACTTC; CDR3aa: CASSQVGGSSYEQYF
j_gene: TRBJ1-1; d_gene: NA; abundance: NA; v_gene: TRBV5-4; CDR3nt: TGTGCCAGCAGGCCTACGACGGGTACTGAAGCTTTCTTT; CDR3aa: CASRPTTGTEAFF
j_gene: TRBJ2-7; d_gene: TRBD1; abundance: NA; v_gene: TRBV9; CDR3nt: TGTGCCAGCAGCATCGGACAGGGGGCCTACGAGCAGTACTTC; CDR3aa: CASSIGQGAYEQYF
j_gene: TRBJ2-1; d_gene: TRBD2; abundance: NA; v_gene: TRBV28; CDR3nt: TGTGCCAGTATGACTAGCTTACGCAATGAGCAGTTCTTC; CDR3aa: CASMTSLRNEQFF
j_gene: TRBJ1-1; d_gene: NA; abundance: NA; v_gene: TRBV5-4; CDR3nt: TGTGCCAGCAGCTTGGCTGCGAACACTGAAGCTTTCTTT; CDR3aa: CASSLAANTEAFF
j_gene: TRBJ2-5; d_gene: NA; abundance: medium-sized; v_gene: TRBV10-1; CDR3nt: TGCGCCAGCACCTTCGGACCAGGGAATGAGACCCAGTACTTC; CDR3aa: CASTFGPGNETQYF
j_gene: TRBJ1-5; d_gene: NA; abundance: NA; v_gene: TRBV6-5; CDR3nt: TGTGCCAGCAGGGTTGGAGATCAGCCCCAGCATTTT; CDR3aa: CASRVGDQPQHF
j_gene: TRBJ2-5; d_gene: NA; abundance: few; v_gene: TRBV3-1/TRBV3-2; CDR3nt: TGTGCCAGCAGCCACGGAAGACGCCAAGAGACCCAGTACTTC; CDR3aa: CASSHGRRQETQYF
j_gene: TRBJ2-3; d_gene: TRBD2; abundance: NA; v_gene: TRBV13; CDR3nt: TGTGCCAGCAGCTACCGACTAGCGGGAGCCACAGATACGCAGTATTTT; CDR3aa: CASSYRLAGATDTQYF
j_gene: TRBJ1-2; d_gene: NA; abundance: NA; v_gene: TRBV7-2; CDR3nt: TGTGCCAGCAGCTTGCTGCGGGGTGGGAACTATGGCTACACCTTC; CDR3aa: CASSLLRGGNYGYTF
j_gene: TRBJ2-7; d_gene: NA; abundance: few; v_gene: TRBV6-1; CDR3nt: TGTGCCAGCAGTGAAGGGGGGGCCTACGAGCAGTACTTC; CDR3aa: CASSEGGAYEQYF
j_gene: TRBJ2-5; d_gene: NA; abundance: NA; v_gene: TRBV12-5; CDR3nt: TGTGCTAGTGGTTTGGGGGGACATCCTTTGGGGGAGACCCAGTACTTC; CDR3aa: CASGLGGHPLGETQYF
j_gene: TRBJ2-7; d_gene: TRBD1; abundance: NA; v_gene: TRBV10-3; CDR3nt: TGTGCCATCAGTGGCCCTCCCGGGACAGGGGTCATAAGCTCCTACGAGCAGTACTTC; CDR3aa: CAISGPPGTGVISSYEQYF
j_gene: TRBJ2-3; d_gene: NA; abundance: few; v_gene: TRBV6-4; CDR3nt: TGTGCCAGCAGTGACTCCCCGGCTAGCACAGATACGCAGTATTTT; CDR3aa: CASSDSPASTDTQYF
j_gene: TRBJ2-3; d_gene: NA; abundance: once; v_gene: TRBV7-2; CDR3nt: TGTGCCAGCAGCCCGGTGATGGAAGATACGCAGTATTTT; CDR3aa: CASSPVMEDTQYF
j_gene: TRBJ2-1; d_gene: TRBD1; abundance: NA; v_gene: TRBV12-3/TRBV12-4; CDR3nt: TGTGCCAGCAGTTCGGGACAGTACAATGAGCAGTTCTTC; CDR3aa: CASSSGQYNEQFF
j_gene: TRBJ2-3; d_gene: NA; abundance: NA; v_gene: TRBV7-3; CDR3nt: TGTGCCAGCAGCTGGTTCTGGGGACACACAGATACGCAGTATTTT; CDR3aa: CASSWFWGHTDTQYF
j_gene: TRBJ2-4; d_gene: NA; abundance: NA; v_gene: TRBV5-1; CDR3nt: TGCGCCAGCAGCCTGAGGGCGGGAAGGGAGAACATTCAGTACTTC; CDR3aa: CASSLRAGRENIQYF
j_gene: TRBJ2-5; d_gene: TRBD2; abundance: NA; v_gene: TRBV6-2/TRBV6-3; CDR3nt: TGTGCCAGCAGTTACTTTCGACTAGCGGGGAGTCAAGAGACCCAGTACTTC; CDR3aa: CASSYFRLAGSQETQYF
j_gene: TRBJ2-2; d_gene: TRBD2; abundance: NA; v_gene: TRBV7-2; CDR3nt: TGTGCCAGCAGCTTAGACGCCCCGAAAGCGGGAGATGGCACCGGGGAGCTGTTTTTT; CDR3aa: CASSLDAPKAGDGTGELFF
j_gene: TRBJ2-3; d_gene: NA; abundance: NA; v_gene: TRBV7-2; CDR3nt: TGTGCCAGCAGACCCGCCGACGGTGATACGCAGTATTTT; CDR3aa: CASRPADGDTQYF